The 14 T cell receptor beta chains reported below all come from one sample, sequenced in a study of CD8 T cells in Susac syndrome (dated by TCRdb to between 2019 and 2020). Receptor amplification or capture employed the immunoSEQ multiplex PCR assay. RNA was extracted with the RNeasy kit and roughly 0.45 to 1 ug was reverse transcribed using random hexamers. The public reads were reanalyzed by TCRdb: fastp trimming at Q25, MiXCR alignment, in-frame beta chains only. A single entry per CDR3 protein holds the most common genes and DNA from its merged rows. This sample holds roughly 330,000 distinct CDR3 sequences; about 92% were observed only once. The ten biggest clones cover 0.065% of the sample. The sequenced material came from CD4+ T cells from PBMCs. Receptor source: a human donor with multiple sclerosis.

The V call is TRBV6-6, the J call TRBJ1-5; 9 positions agree with TRBD1. The CDR3 is 16 amino acids. J lost 6 bases, V lost 5 bases, and 11 bases had no gene match. Looked up from germline, CDR1 is MNHNY and CDR2 is SVGAGI (reference sequence). CDR3 residues: CASSDRGQGLSQPQHF. For the CDR3, the DNA is TGTGCCAGCAGTGACAGGGGACAGGGATTAAGTCAGCCCCAGCATTTT.

The chain employs TRBV3-1 and TRBJ2-7; D gene unclear. Germline loops: CDR1 LGHDT, CDR2 YNNKEL (reference sequence). This CDR3 spans 12 amino acids. V lost 4 bases, J lost 4 bases, and 8 bases lay in between. The CDR3 region is CASSPDWYEQYF. Written as DNA, the CDR3 is TGTGCCAGCAGCCCCGACTGGTACGAGCAGTACTTC.

This chain connects TRBV6-2 or TRBV6-3 to TRBJ2-7, with a weak D call TRBD2 (5 bases). Looked up from germline, CDR1 is MNHEY and CDR2 is SVGEGT. CDR3 length: 13 residues. The V gene lost 6 bases and the J gene lost 2 bases, with 11 bases spanning the gap. DNA of the CDR3: TGTGCCAGCAGGTCCCCGGGGACCTACGAGCAGTACTTC. This sequence encodes CASRSPGTYEQYF.

The chain's CDR3 is CASSKPWTDPTNEKLFF. CDR3 DNA sequence: TGCGCCAGCAGCAAACCCTGGACAGATCCAACTAATGAAAAACTGTTTTTT. V gene TRBV5-1 combines with J gene TRBJ1-4; D may be TRBD1 (6 bases). The V end lost 4 bases, the J end lost 0 bases, and 16 bases lay between the germline ends. The CDR3 runs 17 residues. Germline CDR1 and CDR2: SGHRS and YFSETQ.

V gene TRBV5-1 combines with J gene TRBJ2-3; 8 nucleotides align to TRBD2. After removal of 0 bases from V and 3 bases from J, the junction contained 6 bases not matched to a gene. The length of the CDR3 is 16 residues. CDR1 and CDR2 from the germline V gene are SGHRS and YFSETQ. CDR3 in amino acids: CASSLGSSGTTDTQYF. In DNA, the CDR3 is TGCGCCAGCAGCTTGGGCAGTAGCGGGACTACAGATACGCAGTATTTT.

DNA of the CDR3: TGTGCCAGCAGCTCGTTTAGGGGACTAGCGACCTACGAGCAGTACTTC. Translating it yields CASSSFRGLATYEQYF. The chain combines TRBV7-2 with TRBJ2-7; 10 nucleotides align to TRBD2. V lost 4 bases, J lost 2 bases, and 8 bases stayed unmatched. This CDR3 has 16 residues. From germline, CDR1 is SGHTA and CDR2 FQGNSA.

The chain employs TRBV29-1 and TRBJ1-2; 9 positions agree with TRBD1. V lost 3 bases to trimming and J lost 8 bases; unmatched junction nucleotides: 10. In germline, CDR1 is SQVTM, CDR2 ANQGSEA. The CDR3 loop spans 14 amino acids. CDR3 sequence (DNA): TGCAGCGTTGACACATCACAGGGGGCCGACGGCTACACCTTC. This sequence encodes CSVDTSQGADGYTF.

The rearrangement joins TRBV7-9 to TRBJ2-5; D is uncertain. Looked up from germline, CDR1 is SEHNR and CDR2 is FQNEAQ (reference sequence). Trimming removed 4 bases at V and 9 bases at J, with 12 bases between. The CDR3 has 12 residues. CDR3 protein: CASSSAPGAQYF. The CDR3 coding sequence is TGTGCCAGCAGCTCTGCCCCTGGGGCCCAGTACTTC.

The chain recombines TRBV7-9 with TRBJ1-1; the D is unclear. From germline, CDR1 is SEHNR and CDR2 FQNEAQ (reference sequence). V was shortened by 5 bases and J by 3 bases, with 13 bases between the two germline ends. The CDR3 spans 14 residues. This chain's CDR3 is CASSPPAPDTEAFF. CDR3 nucleotide sequence: TGTGCCAGCAGCCCTCCGGCTCCGGACACTGAAGCTTTCTTT. Combining the CDR3 with reference TRBV7-9 and TRBJ1-1 gives the whole variable domain DTGVSQNPRHKITKRGQNVTFRCDPISEHNRLYWYRQTLGQGPEFLTYFQNEAQLEKSRLLSDRFSAERPKGSFSTLEIQRTEQGDSAMYLCASSPPAPDTEAFFGQGTRLTVV.

V usage is TRBV12-5 and J usage is TRBJ1-5; D is ambiguous. Trimming stripped 3 bases from V and 9 bases from J, with 9 bases between. The CDR3 length is 12 residues. Germline lookup yields CDR1 LGHNT and CDR2 FRNRAP. In nucleotides, the CDR3 is TGTGCTAGTGGTTTAGTACGAGGGCCCCAGCATTTT. It codes for CASGLVRGPQHF.

The rearrangement joins TRBV9 to TRBJ2-1, with a possible D match to TRBD1 (6 bases). Per germline, CDR1 SGDLS and CDR2 YYNGEE. The germline V and J ends were trimmed by 4 bases and 4 bases, with 15 bases remaining between them. The CDR3 runs to 15 residues. CDR3 amino acids: CASSPRQARYNEQFF. The CDR3 DNA reads as TGTGCCAGCAGCCCACGACAGGCCAGGTACAATGAGCAGTTCTTC.

The V call is TRBV12-3 or TRBV12-4, the J call TRBJ2-3; D perhaps matches TRBD1 (6 bases). The V and J ends lost 6 bases and 4 bases respectively, with 17 bases between them. This CDR3 has 15 amino acids. This CDR3 is CASSTLGAFPDTQYF. The CDR3 DNA sequence: TGTGCCAGCAGCACCCTGGGGGCCTTCCCAGATACGCAGTATTTT.

This clonotype was observed a single time. A much larger clone lies a single base off, so this may be a read error. The rearrangement links TRBV7-2 to TRBJ1-5; no clear D gene. Germline V gene lookup returns CDR1 SGHTA and CDR2 FQGNSA. The CDR3 sequence is 13 residues long. Between the trimmed V and J ends, which lost 2 bases and 0 bases, there was a span of 2 bases. CDR3 in amino acids: CASSLSSNQPQHF. The CDR3 nucleotides read TGTGCCAGCAGCTTAAGTAGCAATCAGCCCCAGCATTTT.

This rearrangement joins TRBV5-8 to TRBJ1-2; D is ambiguous. The germline gives CDR1 SGHTS, CDR2 YDEGEE. The ends were cut back, 4 bases at V and 8 bases at J, with 15 bases in the middle. The CDR3 extends over 13 amino acids. The CDR3 loop reads CASSNNPTVGYTF. The CDR3 bases are TGTGCCAGCAGCAACAACCCGACGGTCGGCTACACCTTC.